This TCR beta chain appears in the sequencing data of a study of blood T cell repertoires in COVID-19. Study-wide context: The cDNA or gDNA used as material had been derived from T cells, B-cell-depleted T cells, or PBMCs.

The J segment lost 0 bases and the V segment lost 0 bases, leaving 8 bases of the junction unmatched. The CDR3 contains 17 residues. Germline assignment: CDR1 SGDLS and CDR2 YYNGEE. Authors' processing steps: Amplification from reference gene primers served as the basis for estimated nucleated cell counts. Assay used: immunoSEQ multiplex PCR; TCRdb lists only in-frame clones, some missing. V, J and clone size reflect that table, while D and trimming were determined from the DNA. This table holds more than 200,000 clones, 84% found once. The sequencing sample was made of peripheral blood. V usage is TRBV9 and J usage is TRBJ1-1, with 7 bases identical to TRBD1. The TCR originated in a middle-aged woman who had recovered from COVID-19. The CDR3 protein is CASSVATGTSLNTEAFF. For the CDR3, the DNA is TGTGCCAGCAGCGTAGCGACAGGGACTTCCCTGAACACTGAAGCTTTCTTT.